These 22 T cell receptor beta chains were all obtained from the same sample, sequenced in a study of blood T cell repertoires in COVID-19. Repertoires were generated with immunoSEQ multiplex PCR, while TCRdb's copy carries only in-frame clones and drops some. The data hold fewer than 300,000 clones, with about nine tenths observed a single time. Sequencing used peripheral blood. These receptor sequences come from a woman in her forties or fifties with COVID-19, enrolled during active disease.

The chain combines TRBV10-3 with TRBJ2-7, with D unclear. V lost 0 bases, J lost 2 bases, and 11 bases lay in between. The germline gives CDR1 ENHRY, CDR2 SYGVKD. This CDR3 spans 15 amino acids. The CDR3 spells CAISESGSQTYEQYF. The DNA for the CDR3 is TGTGCCATCAGTGAGTCGGGCAGTCAGACCTACGAGCAGTACTTC.

A single count supports this clone. V usage is TRBV14 and J usage is TRBJ2-3; a weak D match, TRBD2 (5 bases). V was clipped by 2 bases and J by 1 base, with 10 bases between them. Germline V gene sequence: CDR1 SGHDN, CDR2 FVKESK. This CDR3 comprises 15 residues. CDR3 loop: CASSQWSGRTDTQYF. The CDR3 DNA follows: TGTGCCAGCAGCCAATGGAGCGGACGCACAGATACGCAGTATTTT.

CDR3 region: CASSAGTGNYEQYF. CDR3 DNA sequence: TGTGCCAGCAGCGCCGGGACAGGGAACTACGAGCAGTACTTC. The chain has TRBV9 and TRBJ2-7; 9 bases are shared with TRBD1. V was clipped by 3 bases and J by 3 bases; unmatched bases: 4. CDR3 size: 14 residues. The germline gives CDR1 SGDLS, CDR2 YYNGEE.

CDR3 in DNA: TGCGCCAGCAGCTTGGCCGACGGACTAGTGGAAATAGAGCAGTTCTTC. It yields the protein CASSLADGLVEIEQFF. The chain employs TRBV5-1 and TRBJ2-1; 7 bases match TRBD2. The CDR3 totals 16 residues. The J segment lost 10 bases and the V segment lost 0 bases, leaving 13 bases of the junction unmatched. Germline V lookup: CDR1 SGHRS, CDR2 YFSETQ.

This clone has a single count. The chain recombines TRBV5-6 with TRBJ2-3; no clear D. Trimming cost V 9 bases and J 0 bases, with 11 bases left between them. The CDR3 loop spans 13 amino acids. Germline V gene data show CDR1 as SGHDT and CDR2 as YYEEEE. In DNA, the CDR3 is TGTGCCACCACTGGGCCTAGCACAGATACGCAGTATTTT. This translates into CATTGPSTDTQYF.

The gene calls are TRBV15 and TRBJ2-7; D may be TRBD1 (6 bases). Germline CDR1 is LNHNV and CDR2 is YYDKDF (reference sequence). Deletions cut 1 base from V and 5 bases from J, with 21 bases between. The CDR3 loop spans 17 amino acids. The CDR3 region is CATSRASGTPSSDEQYF. The CDR3, as DNA: TGTGCCACCAGCAGAGCTTCCGGGACACCGAGTTCGGACGAGCAGTACTTC.

This chain connects TRBV7-9 to TRBJ1-1, with TRBD1 identical over 11 bases. The CDR3 sequence is 15 residues long. CDR1 is SEHNR, CDR2 FQNEAQ, per germline (reference sequence). V lost 3 bases, J lost 4 bases, and 4 bases stayed unmatched. The CDR3 nucleotides read TGTGCCAGCAGCTTGTCCGGGACAGGGGGCACTGAAGCTTTCTTT. Translating gives CASSLSGTGGTEAFF.

The chain has TRBV6-4 and TRBJ2-2; 9 bases are a match to TRBD2. V shed 4 bases and J 1 base; nucleotides not matched to a gene: 16. The CDR3 length is 20 residues. Looked up from germline, CDR1 is MRHNA and CDR2 is SNTAGT. CDR3 nucleotide sequence: TGTGCCAGCAGTGGTCCCGGGGCTAAGCGGGGGGATTGGAACACCGGGGAGCTGTTTTTT. This codes for CASSGPGAKRGDWNTGELFF.

The chain is built from TRBV30 and TRBJ2-5; tentative D call: TRBD2 (6 bases). The CDR3 is made up of 15 amino acids. Deletions cut 0 bases from V and 4 bases from J, with 15 bases between. Germline CDR1 and CDR2: GTSNPN and SVGIG (reference sequence). CDR3 sequence (DNA): TGTGCCTGGAGTGTACCGGTGGGAGGAGGAGAGACCCAGTACTTC. Its protein product is CAWSVPVGGGETQYF.

This clone has more than one count but fewer than ten. The sample contains more than one DNA sequence encoding this CDR3. The chain links TRBV18 to TRBJ1-1, with 9 bases aligning to TRBD1. The ends lost 2 bases at V and 0 bases at J; junction bases unmatched: 1. The CDR3 is made up of 15 amino acids. Germline CDR1 is KGHSH and CDR2 is LQKENI. The CDR3 nucleotides are TGTGCCAGCTCACCAGGGACAGGGTTGAACACTGAAGCTTTCTTT. Translated: CASSPGTGLNTEAFF.

V usage is TRBV5-1 and J usage is TRBJ1-6; 7 bases agree with TRBD1. Germline V gene data show CDR1 as SGHRS and CDR2 as YFSETQ. CDR3 length equals 14 residues. Trimming took 5 bases from V and 10 from J; bases not matched to a gene: 9. The CDR3, as DNA: TGCGCCAGCAGTTACAGGGGCGGCGACTCACCCCTCCACTTT. As protein: CASSYRGGDSPLHF.

This sequence joins TRBV7-9 and TRBJ1-3; 7 bases are a match to TRBD1. V dropped 1 base and J dropped 8; count of bases not matched to a gene: 2. This CDR3 has 13 amino acids. Germline lookup yields CDR1 SEHNR and CDR2 FQNEAQ (reference sequence). CDR3 DNA: TGTGCCAGCAGCTTAGGACAGGGTGACACCATATATTTT. Protein product: CASSLGQGDTIYF.

CDR3 sequence reads: CSARTSGNEQFF. The CDR3 nucleotides are TGCAGCGCCAGGACTAGCGGGAATGAGCAGTTCTTC. The chain recombines TRBV29-1 with TRBJ2-1; TRBD2 aligns across 11 bases. The V segment lost 7 bases and the J segment 7 bases; nucleotides outside the gene matches: 3. The CDR3 length is 12 residues. In germline, CDR1 is SQVTM, CDR2 ANQGSEA.

The chain has TRBV9 and TRBJ2-3; 7 nucleotides match TRBD2. CDR1 is SGDLS and CDR2 is YYNGEE in the germline V gene. The length of the CDR3 is 18 residues. V was pared by 3 bases and J by 0 bases, with 13 bases of the junction left unmatched. CDR3 sequence (DNA): TGTGCCAGCAGCGGTACGGGAGGCTCCCTTGGAAGCACAGATACGCAGTATTTT. This encodes CASSGTGGSLGSTDTQYF.

The chain employs TRBV7-2 and TRBJ1-5; D may be TRBD1 (5 bases). Trimming shortened V by 4 bases and J by 5 bases, and 15 bases separated the two germline ends. CDR3 length: 15 amino acids. Germline V lookup: CDR1 SGHTA, CDR2 FQGNSA. The CDR3: CASSWTFSGDQPQHF. In DNA form, the CDR3 reads TGTGCCAGCAGCTGGACATTCTCAGGCGATCAGCCCCAGCATTTT.

This chain joins TRBV10-2 and TRBJ2-7; TRBD2 matches at 12 bases. The CDR3 has 14 amino acids. V shed 3 bases, J shed 5 bases, and the junction held 2 bases outside the gene matches. Germline-derived CDR1 and CDR2 are WSHSY and SAAADI. The DNA of the CDR3 is TGCGCCAGCAGTGATCTAGCGGGAGGGAACGAGCAGTACTTC. Amino acid sequence: CASSDLAGGNEQYF.

The V and J genes are TRBV5-6 and TRBJ2-6, with TRBD2 as a possible D gene (6 bases). CDR3 size: 14 residues. Trimming left V 3 bases short and J 2 bases short, with 6 bases between. Germline V gene lookup returns CDR1 SGHDT and CDR2 YYEEEE. CDR3 coding DNA: TGTGCCAGCAGCTGGGGGGCTGGGGCCAACGTCCTGACTTTC. It translates to CASSWGAGANVLTF. Looking up the rest from reference TRBV5-6 and TRBJ2-6 gives the full variable domain: DAGVTQSPTHLIKTRGQQVTLRCSPKSGHDTVSWYQQALGQGPQFIFQYYEEEERQRGNFPDRFSGHQFPNYSSELNVNALLLGDSALYLCASSWGAGANVLTFGAGSRLTVL.

This clone showed up just once. The rearrangement uses TRBV19 and TRBJ2-1, with 8 bases that match TRBD2. This CDR3 is built from 15 residues. Per germline, CDR1 LNHDA and CDR2 SQIVND (reference sequence). V shed 3 bases and J 5 bases; nucleotides not matched to a gene: 6. CDR3 DNA sequence: TGTGCCAGTAGTATGATAGCGGGACCCAACAATGAGCAGTTCTTC. Translating gives CASSMIAGPNNEQFF.

This clone was detected only once. This chain uses TRBV29-1 with TRBJ2-2; 9 bases map to TRBD2. The CDR3 consists of 18 residues. V was pared by 1 base and J by 3 bases, with 12 bases of the junction left unmatched. CDR1 is SQVTM, CDR2 ANQGSEA, per germline. The CDR3 DNA reads as TGCAGCGTTGAAGGCGGTGTGGCGGGAGGGGCGGACACCGGGGAGCTGTTTTTT. Its protein product is CSVEGGVAGGADTGELFF.

The J gene is TRBJ2-7, the V gene TRBV5-6, with D unresolved. Germline-derived CDR1 and CDR2 are SGHDT and YYEEEE. Trimming took off 1 base at V and 2 bases at J, with 19 bases between the two ends. The CDR3 is made up of 17 amino acids. The CDR3 bases are TGTGCCAGCAGCTTGCTTTTCGACAACCCTTCTACCTACGAGCAGTACTTC. The encoded protein is CASSLLFDNPSTYEQYF.

This chain joins TRBV7-9 and TRBJ2-2; perhaps TRBD1 as D (6 bases). The V end was cut by 7 bases, the J end by 7 bases, with 31 bases between. Germline V gives CDR1 SEHNR, CDR2 FQNEAQ (reference sequence). This CDR3 contains 19 residues. CDR3 residues: CASTSTLRGYSRVVGELFF. CDR3 sequence (DNA): TGTGCCAGCACCTCCACTCTTAGGGGGTATAGCAGGGTCGTCGGGGAGCTGTTTTTT. The full variable domain, its missing parts supplied by reference TRBV7-9 and TRBJ2-2, is DTGVSQNPRHKITKRGQNVTFRCDPISEHNRLYWYRQTLGQGPEFLTYFQNEAQLEKSRLLSDRFSAERPKGSFSTLEIQRTEQGDSAMYLCASTSTLRGYSRVVGELFFGEGSRLTVL.

The rearrangement links TRBV11-3 to TRBJ2-7; 10 bases map to TRBD1. The CDR3 has 15 amino acids. The junction had 4 bases not matched to a gene; V was cut back by 3 bases and J by 2 bases. CDR1 is SGHNT, CDR2 YENEEA, per germline. CDR3 DNA sequence: TGTGCCAGCAGCTTGAGGGGACAGGGGCCCTACGAGCAGTACTTC. This codes for CASSLRGQGPYEQYF.